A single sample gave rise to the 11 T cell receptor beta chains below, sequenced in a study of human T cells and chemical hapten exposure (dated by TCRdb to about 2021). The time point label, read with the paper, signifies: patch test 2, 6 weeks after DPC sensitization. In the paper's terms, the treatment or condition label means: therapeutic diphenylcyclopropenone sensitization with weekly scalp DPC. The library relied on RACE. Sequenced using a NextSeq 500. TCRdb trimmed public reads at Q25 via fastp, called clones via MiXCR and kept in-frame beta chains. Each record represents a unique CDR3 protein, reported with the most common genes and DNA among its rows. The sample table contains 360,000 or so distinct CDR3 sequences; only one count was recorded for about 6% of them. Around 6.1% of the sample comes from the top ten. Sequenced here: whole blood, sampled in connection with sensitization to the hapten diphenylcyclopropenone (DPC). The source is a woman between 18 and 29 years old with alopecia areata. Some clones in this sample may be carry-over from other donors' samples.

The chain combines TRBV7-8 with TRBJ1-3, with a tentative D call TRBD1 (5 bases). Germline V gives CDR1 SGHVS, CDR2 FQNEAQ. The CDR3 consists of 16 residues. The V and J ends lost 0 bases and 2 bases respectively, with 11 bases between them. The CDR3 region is CASSLAGTPPGNTIYF. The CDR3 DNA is TGTGCCAGCAGCTTAGCGGGGACTCCCCCTGGAAACACCATATATTTT.

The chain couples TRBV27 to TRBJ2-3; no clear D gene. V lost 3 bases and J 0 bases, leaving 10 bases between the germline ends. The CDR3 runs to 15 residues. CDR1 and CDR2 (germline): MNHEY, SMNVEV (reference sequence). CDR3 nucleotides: TGTGCCAGCAGTTTTGGGTCCCCTAGCACAGATACGCAGTATTTT. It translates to CASSFGSPSTDTQYF.

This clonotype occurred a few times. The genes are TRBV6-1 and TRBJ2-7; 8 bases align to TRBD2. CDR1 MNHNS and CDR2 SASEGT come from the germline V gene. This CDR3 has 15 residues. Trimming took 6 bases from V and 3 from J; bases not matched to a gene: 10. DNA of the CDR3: TGTGCCAGCAGAAACCCCACGGGGGGGGTCTACGAGCAGTACTTC. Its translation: CASRNPTGGVYEQYF.

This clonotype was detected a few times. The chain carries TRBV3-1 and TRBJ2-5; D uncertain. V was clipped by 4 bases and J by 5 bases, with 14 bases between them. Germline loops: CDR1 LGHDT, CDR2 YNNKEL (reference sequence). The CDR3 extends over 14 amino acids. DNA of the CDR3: TGTGCCAGCAGCCCTCGAAGGGCCCCGGAGACCCAGTACTTC. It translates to CASSPRRAPETQYF.

The CDR3 region has the DNA TGCAGCGTTGAGTCCGGTTACAATGAGCAGTTCTTC. It yields the protein CSVESGYNEQFF. This chain links TRBV29-1 with TRBJ2-1; D is unclear. Germline-derived CDR1 and CDR2 are SQVTM and ANQGSEA. V dropped 3 bases and J dropped 4 bases, with 7 bases sitting between them. This CDR3 is built from 12 residues.

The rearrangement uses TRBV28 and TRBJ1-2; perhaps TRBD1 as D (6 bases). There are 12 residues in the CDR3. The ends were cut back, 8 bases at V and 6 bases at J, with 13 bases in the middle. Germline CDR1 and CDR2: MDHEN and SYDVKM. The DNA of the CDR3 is TGTGCCAGCTCCGACAGGCTCCATGGCTACACCTTC. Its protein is CASSDRLHGYTF.

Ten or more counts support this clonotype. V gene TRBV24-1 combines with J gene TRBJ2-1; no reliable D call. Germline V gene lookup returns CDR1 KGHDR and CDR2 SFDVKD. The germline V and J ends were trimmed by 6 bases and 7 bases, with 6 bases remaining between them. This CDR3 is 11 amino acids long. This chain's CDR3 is CATSQYNEQFF. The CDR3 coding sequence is TGTGCCACCAGTCAATATAATGAGCAGTTCTTC.

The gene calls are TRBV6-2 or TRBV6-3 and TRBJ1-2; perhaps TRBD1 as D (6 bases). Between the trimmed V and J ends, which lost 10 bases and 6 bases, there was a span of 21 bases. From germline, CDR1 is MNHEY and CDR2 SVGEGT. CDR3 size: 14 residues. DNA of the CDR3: TGTGCCACCTCCTTGGGGGCCAGGGCGGATGGCTACACCTTC. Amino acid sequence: CATSLGARADGYTF.

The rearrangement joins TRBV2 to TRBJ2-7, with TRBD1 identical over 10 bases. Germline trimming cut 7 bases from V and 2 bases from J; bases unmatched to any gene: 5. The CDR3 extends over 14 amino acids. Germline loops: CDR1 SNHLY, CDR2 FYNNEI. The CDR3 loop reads CASTRDRGAYEQYF. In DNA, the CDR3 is TGTGCCAGCACCCGGGACAGGGGCGCCTACGAGCAGTACTTC. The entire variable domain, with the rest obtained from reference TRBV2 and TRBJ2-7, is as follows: EPEVTQTPSHQVTQMGQEVILRCVPISNHLYFYWYRQILGQKVEFLVSFYNNEISEKSEIFDDQFSVERPDGSNFTLKIRSTKLEDSAMYFCASTRDRGAYEQYFGPGTRLTVT.

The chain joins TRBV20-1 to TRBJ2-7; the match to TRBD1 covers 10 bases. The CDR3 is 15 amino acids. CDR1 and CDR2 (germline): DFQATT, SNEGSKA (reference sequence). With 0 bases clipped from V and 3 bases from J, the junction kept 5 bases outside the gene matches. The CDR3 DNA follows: TGCAGTGCTAGAGATTGGGACAGGGGACGCTACGAGCAGTACTTC. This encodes CSARDWDRGRYEQYF.

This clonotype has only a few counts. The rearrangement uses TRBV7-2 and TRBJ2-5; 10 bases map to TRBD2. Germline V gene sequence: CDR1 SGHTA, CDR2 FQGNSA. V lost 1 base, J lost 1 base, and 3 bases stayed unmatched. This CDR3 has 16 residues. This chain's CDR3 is CASSLERGGGQETQYF. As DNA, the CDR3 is TGTGCCAGCAGCTTAGAGCGGGGGGGCGGCCAAGAGACCCAGTACTTC. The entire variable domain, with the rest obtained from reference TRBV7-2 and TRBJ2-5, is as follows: GAGVSQSPSNKVTEKGKDVELRCDPISGHTALYWYRQSLGQGLEFLIYFQGNSAPDKSGLPSDRFSAERTGGSVSTLTIQRTQQEDSAVYLCASSLERGGGQETQYFGPGTRLLVL.